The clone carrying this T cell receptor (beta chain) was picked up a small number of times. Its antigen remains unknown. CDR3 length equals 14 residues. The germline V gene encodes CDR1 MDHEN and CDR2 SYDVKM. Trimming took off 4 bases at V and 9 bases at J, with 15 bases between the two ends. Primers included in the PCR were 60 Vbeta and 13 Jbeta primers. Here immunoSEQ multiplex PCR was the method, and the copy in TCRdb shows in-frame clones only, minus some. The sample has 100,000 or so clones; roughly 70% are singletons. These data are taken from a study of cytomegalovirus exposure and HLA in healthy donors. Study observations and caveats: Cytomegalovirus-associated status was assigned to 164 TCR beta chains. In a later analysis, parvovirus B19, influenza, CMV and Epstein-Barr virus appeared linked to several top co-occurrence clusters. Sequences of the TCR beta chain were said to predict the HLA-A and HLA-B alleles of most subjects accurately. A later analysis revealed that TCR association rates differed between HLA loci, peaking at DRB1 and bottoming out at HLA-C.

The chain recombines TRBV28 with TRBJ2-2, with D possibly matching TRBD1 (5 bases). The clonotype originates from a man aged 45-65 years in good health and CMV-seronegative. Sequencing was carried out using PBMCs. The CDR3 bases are TGTGCCAGCAGTTCCTCGTGGGGCACACGGGAGCTGTTTTTT. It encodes CASSSSWGTRELFF.